This T cell receptor beta chain was found in a study of cytomegalovirus exposure and HLA in healthy donors. Regarding the study as a whole: Another analysis was done later, and it associated fewer than 20,000 TCR beta sequences with HLA alleles at 0.05 false discovery rate.

Remarks on this clone: The antigen remains undetermined.

All donors participated as healthy donors of bone marrow. 13 Jbeta primers and 60 Vbeta primers were used for the PCR. The data were produced by immunoSEQ multiplex PCR, yet TCRdb's version contains in-frame clones alone and is incomplete. The sample lists 90,000 to 120,000 clones, approximately 80% occurring once. Germline loops: CDR1 SGHAT, CDR2 FQNNGV. The germline V and J ends were trimmed by 1 base and 5 bases, with 15 bases remaining between them. The CDR3 loop spans 15 amino acids. This TCR was sampled from a male donor in good health and CMV-seronegative. Sequencing was performed on PBMCs. The chain recombines TRBV11-2 with TRBJ2-7, with D tentatively TRBD2 (6 bases). The chain's CDR3 is CASSLGLERPNEQYF. CDR3 nucleotides: TGTGCCAGCAGCTTAGGACTAGAACGCCCCAACGAGCAGTACTTC.